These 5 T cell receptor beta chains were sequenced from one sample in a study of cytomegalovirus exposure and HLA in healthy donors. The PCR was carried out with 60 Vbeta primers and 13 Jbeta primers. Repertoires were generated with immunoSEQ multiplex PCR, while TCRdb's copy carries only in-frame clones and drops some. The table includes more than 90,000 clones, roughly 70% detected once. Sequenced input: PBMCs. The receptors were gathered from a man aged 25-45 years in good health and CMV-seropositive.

The DNA for the CDR3 is TGCGCCAGCAGCTTGTGGCCCTCCCAGGGGGGCCGCTCCTACAATGAGCAGTTCTTC. Its translation is CASSLWPSQGGRSYNEQFF. The chain employs TRBV5-1 and TRBJ2-1, with a weak D call TRBD1 (7 bases). The CDR3 runs 19 residues. V lost 1 base, J lost 0 bases, and 20 bases lay in between. From germline, CDR1 is SGHRS and CDR2 YFSETQ. The variable domain in full, completed from reference TRBV5-1 and TRBJ2-1, reads KAGVTQTPRYLIKTRGQQVTLSCSPISGHRSVSWYQQTPGQGLQFLFEYFSETQRNKGNFPGRFSGRQFSNSRSEMNVSTLELGDSALYLCASSLWPSQGGRSYNEQFFGPGTRLTVL.

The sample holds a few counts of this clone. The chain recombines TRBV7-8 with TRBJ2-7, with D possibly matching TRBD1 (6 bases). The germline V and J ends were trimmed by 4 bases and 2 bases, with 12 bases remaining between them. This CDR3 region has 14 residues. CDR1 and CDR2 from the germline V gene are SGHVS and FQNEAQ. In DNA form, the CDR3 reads TGTGCCAGCAGCTCGCAGACAGGAGCCTACGAGCAGTACTTC. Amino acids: CASSSQTGAYEQYF.

Here the CDR3 reads CASSFGLAGGPGGELFF. The CDR3 coding sequence is TGTGCCAGCAGTTTCGGACTAGCGGGAGGGCCGGGCGGGGAGCTGTTTTTT. The V call is TRBV27, the J call TRBJ2-2; TRBD2 matches 15 bases. The CDR3 runs to 17 residues. Trimming took 3 bases from V and 7 from J; bases not matched to a gene: 6. CDR1 is MNHEY and CDR2 is SMNVEV in the germline V gene (reference sequence).

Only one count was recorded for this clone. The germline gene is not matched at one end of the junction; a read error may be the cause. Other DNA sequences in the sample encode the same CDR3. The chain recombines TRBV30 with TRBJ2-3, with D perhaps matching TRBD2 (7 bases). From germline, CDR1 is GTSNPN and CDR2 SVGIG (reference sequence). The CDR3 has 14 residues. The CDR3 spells CAWKVERDTDTQYF. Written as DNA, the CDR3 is TGTGCCTGGAAGGTGGAGCGGGACACAGACACGCAGTATTTT.

As DNA, the CDR3 is TGTGCCAGCAGTGAAGTTCGGCGGACAGCATATAATGAAAAACTGTTTTTT. This sequence encodes CASSEVRRTAYNEKLFF. This chain uses TRBV6-1 with TRBJ1-4; D may be TRBD1 (6 bases). The CDR3 runs to 17 residues. Trimming took off 1 base at V and 4 bases at J, with 16 bases between the two ends. Germline V gene sequence: CDR1 MNHNS, CDR2 SASEGT.